Detailed here is one TCR beta chain. The antigen it binds to is not known. The sample holds no much larger clone one base away, and base qualities are not on file. The data originate from a study of shared clonotypes between healthy human individuals (dated by TCRdb to about 2020). At the level of the whole study: A few men and a couple of women, aged 18 to 49 years, made up the cohort. For each donor, CD4 naive and CD4 memory were each run on three plates, CD8 naive on two plates, and CD8 memory on one plate. To estimate repertoire size and how much clonotypes are shared between individuals, the study performed deep sequencing of blood TCR repertoires from roughly five healthy adults. Per donor, leukapheresis produced somewhere between about 0.8 and 9 billion PBMCs. To increase sequencing depth and limit assay-specific biases, TCR repertoire library preparation and sequencing were carried out by different laboratories using diverse techniques.

TCR CDR3 regions were amplified from genomic DNA by multiplex PCR using the deep immunoSEQ assay. Extracted genomic DNA from each cell subset was distributed evenly across all wells of several immunoSEQ 96-well plates, and each plate was treated as a replicate. Each replicate PCR for sorted subsets received roughly 0.2 ug genomic DNA, equal to about 30,000 T cell genomes. Purified libraries were measured with a Qubit 3.0 fluorometer, size-checked on a Bioanalyzer 2100, and measured again with the KAPA Library Quantification kit. Each immunoSEQ 96-well plate was sequenced on its own single-read 150-cycle Illumina NextSeq 550 flow cell. Processing in the source paper ran as follows. Because the immunoSEQ output held only junctional sequences and lacked quality scores, the filtering could not match the filtering applied to full-length reads. Sequences were annotated with PyIR, a Python wrapper for IgBLAST v1.9, and V/J genes and CDR3 were assigned using IMGT germline references. Reads with weak V/J assignments (E-value above 1e-6), missing CDR3, stop codons, out-of-frame junctions, or ambiguous translated residues were removed. V3J clonotypes were defined as sequences sharing the same inferred V gene, J gene, and CDR3 amino acid sequence. Percentage overlap between repertoires was calculated by dividing the number of shared unique clonotypes by the size of the smaller repertoire. Three approaches were used to assess repertoire richness: RTK rarefaction, the Chao1 estimator, and Recon v2.1 estimates of unobserved clonotypes. For all TCRbeta clonotypes obtained by the gDNA method from several donors, generation probabilities were computed with OLGA. Entries here come from immuneACCESS through TCRdb and include only in-frame sequences with V and J called. Some clones fail to appear in such tables; in the studies checked, an unresolved V gene covers under half of the shortfall, and the cause of the remainder is unknown. V, J and clone size were drawn from that table, and D and trimming were deduced from the DNA. The sample contains approximately 1.9 million clones, about 93% of them found a single time. More than 1.5% of the sample lies in the top ten.

The CDR3 runs 14 residues from the cysteine to the phenylalanine. The entry retains the CDR3 DNA only, 42 bases that are in frame from base 1. The germline V and J ends show losses of 3 bases and 0 bases respectively, and no gene match explains 4 bases of the junction. CDR1 and CDR2 (SQVTM, ANQGSEA) derive from the germline V gene. CD8 naive samples consisted of CD45RO-negative cells that were positively selected for CCR7, yielding a CD45RA+CCR7+ population without TemRA cells. The donors were healthy, HIV-negative adults with no recently reported acute infections or vaccinations. All donors were Caucasian adults living in Nashville, Tennessee, USA. Blood was collected by leukapheresis, and PBMCs were isolated by Ficoll-Histopaque density gradient centrifugation and then cryopreserved in liquid nitrogen vapor phase. Purity and quantity of every magnetically sorted T cell population were checked by analytical flow cytometry. From each sorted fraction, genomic DNA was isolated and quantified by UV absorbance on a Nanodrop 2000c.

Points the paper makes about the study in general: Sampling was restricted to blood, and TCR repertoires in tissue are likely to differ from TCR repertoires in blood. Clonotypes shared by all four sorted-subset donors showed higher generation probabilities than non-shared clonotypes. Pairwise subsampling indicated that sequencing depth was expected to affect the degree of clonotype sharing among donors. Naive subsets generally had larger estimated clonotype richness than memory subsets. Even with the large sequencing depth, rarefaction of the sorted-subset datasets indicated that sequencing was incomplete. Because the study included a small number of donors, the genetic and exposure-history diversity represented was limited. Around 5% of naive CD4, around 3.5% of naive CD8, approximately 2% of memory CD4, and roughly 0.4% of memory CD8 clonotypes were shared across several donors.

The chain is assembled from TRBV29-1 and TRBJ2-7; 8 bases in between match TRBD1. Material: naive CD8+ T cells from PBMCs. Interpreted using the paper, the cell subset or site label stands for: CD45RA+CCR7+. This clonotype was obtained from a man between 18 and 29 years old in good health. Some clones in this sample may be carry-over from other donors' samples. The DNA is TGCAGCGTTGAGACGGGACAGGCCTCCTACGAGCAGTACTTC. Its amino acids are CSVETGQASYEQYF.